This TCR beta chain was captured in a study of cytomegalovirus exposure and HLA in healthy donors. A word on this clone: What it recognizes is unknown.

The PCR used 60 Vbeta and 13 Jbeta primers. Sequenced by immunoSEQ multiplex PCR; TCRdb stores in-frame clones only, minus some. In the table there are about 90,000 clones, roughly 83% of which are singletons. Study observations and caveats: Altogether, 164 TCR beta chains were recorded as cytomegalovirus-associated.

V shed 10 bases and J shed 1 base, with 10 bases lying between them. CDR3 size: 12 residues. Germline lookup yields CDR1 LNHDA and CDR2 SQIVND (reference sequence). Among the donors, all were healthy bone marrow donors. Donors counted as nominally healthy when sampled, yet unrecorded immune exposures were likely. The chain is built from TRBV19 and TRBJ1-1; D unresolved. Source material: PBMCs. The receptor's source is a man younger than 30 in good health and CMV-seronegative. The CDR3 protein is CATEGRNTEAFF. The DNA of the CDR3 is TGTGCCACTGAAGGGAGGAACACTGAAGCTTTCTTT.